The 26 T cell receptor beta chains below all came from one sample that was sequenced in a study of blood T cell repertoires in COVID-19. Using immunoSEQ multiplex PCR, the repertoire was profiled, and TCRdb retains in-frame clones only, with some absent. Of approximately 260,000 clones in the sample, roughly 80% were seen once. Specimen: peripheral blood. Every receptor here comes from an older woman with active or convalescent COVID-19.

The CDR3 reads CAWSGGDRGSWETQYF. CDR3 bases: TGTGCCTGGAGTGGGGGTGACAGGGGATCCTGGGAGACCCAGTACTTC. V gene TRBV30 combines with J gene TRBJ2-5, with 8 bases matching TRBD1. J was trimmed by 5 bases and V by 1 base; bases with no gene match: 12. Germline V gives CDR1 GTSNPN, CDR2 SVGIG (reference sequence). The CDR3 loop spans 16 amino acids.

The J gene is TRBJ2-5, the V gene TRBV11-3; D is ambiguous. Between the trimmed V and J ends, which lost 5 bases and 3 bases, there was a span of 7 bases. Germline-derived CDR1 and CDR2 are SGHNT and YENEEA. This CDR3 is 12 amino acids long. CDR3 residues: CASSPNEETQYF. The CDR3 region has the DNA TGTGCCAGCAGCCCTAATGAAGAGACCCAGTACTTC.

This clone has at least ten counts. This chain links TRBV11-2 with TRBJ2-7; 9 bases align to TRBD2. Germline CDR1 is SGHAT and CDR2 is FQNNGV. V shed 4 bases, J shed 2 bases, and the junction held 6 bases outside the gene matches. The CDR3 is 15 amino acids. As DNA, the CDR3 is TGTGCCAGCAGCTCTCTAGCGGGGTTCCCCTACGAGCAGTACTTC. Its translation: CASSSLAGFPYEQYF.

The rearrangement joins TRBV18 to TRBJ2-1; D is perhaps TRBD2 (5 bases). The CDR3 length is 16 residues. The germline V gene has CDR1 KGHSH and CDR2 LQKENI. Deletions cut 3 bases from V and 5 bases from J, with 17 bases between. The CDR3 DNA sequence: TGTGCCAGCTCACCCGTCCTAAACGTGAGGGACAATGAGCAGTTCTTC. Translation: CASSPVLNVRDNEQFF.

V usage is TRBV18 and J usage is TRBJ1-1; the D gene is possibly TRBD1 (5 bases). Germline V gene sequence: CDR1 KGHSH, CDR2 LQKENI. This CDR3 region has 13 residues. Trimming left V 5 bases short and J 8 bases short, with 15 bases between. The DNA of the CDR3 is TGTGCCAGCTCAACAAATAAAGACAGAGAAGCTTTCTTT. Residues: CASSTNKDREAFF.

In this sample, this clone turned up a few times. Other DNA sequences in the sample encode the same CDR3. This chain joins TRBV9 and TRBJ1-1; no firm D call. The CDR3 consists of 13 residues. V was trimmed by 0 bases and J by 0 bases, leaving 3 bases between them. CDR1 is SGDLS and CDR2 is YYNGEE in the germline V gene. The CDR3 region has the DNA TGTGCCAGCAGCGTAGCAGTGAACACTGAAGCTTTCTTT. As protein: CASSVAVNTEAFF.

The chain is built from TRBV5-3 and TRBJ1-2, with TRBD1 matching over 10 bases. TRBV5-3 is marked as an open reading frame, function uncertain. The J segment lost 2 bases and the V segment lost 4 bases, leaving 11 bases of the junction unmatched. The CDR3 runs to 17 residues. CDR3 loop: CARSGIIGTGENYGYTF. The CDR3 coding sequence is TGTGCCAGAAGCGGAATAATCGGGACAGGGGAAAACTATGGCTACACCTTC.

The chain carries TRBV18 and TRBJ2-6, with a possible D match to TRBD2 (6 bases). V shed 3 bases and J shed 3 bases, with 9 bases lying between them. This CDR3 has 15 residues. Germline CDR1 KGHSH, CDR2 LQKENI. The CDR3 region is CASSPQGGGANVLTF. The CDR3 DNA is TGTGCCAGCTCACCCCAGGGAGGTGGGGCCAACGTCCTGACTTTC.

The J gene is TRBJ1-2, the V gene TRBV10-3, with 10 bases matching TRBD1. CDR3 size: 16 residues. Germline loops: CDR1 ENHRY, CDR2 SYGVKD. The V segment lost 8 bases and the J segment 7 bases; nucleotides outside the gene matches: 16. The CDR3 DNA is TGTGCCATCCACCCCGGGACAGGGGAAGGTGGTAGTGGCTACACCTTC. Amino acids: CAIHPGTGEGGSGYTF.

The rearrangement uses TRBV2 and TRBJ1-2, with 9 bases identical to TRBD1. CDR1 and CDR2 (germline): SNHLY, FYNNEI. Trimming removed 4 bases from V and 2 bases from J; junction bases left unmatched: 8. The CDR3 totals 16 residues. The chain's CDR3 is CASSVQRQGGNYGYTF. In nucleotides, the CDR3 is TGTGCCAGCAGTGTTCAACGACAGGGGGGGAACTATGGCTACACCTTC.

The chain links TRBV6-5 to TRBJ1-3, with 7 bases matching TRBD1. J gave up 0 bases and V 5 bases, and 4 bases lay outside the gene matches. Germline V CDR1 and CDR2: MNHEY, SVGAGI. The CDR3 sequence is 15 residues long. The CDR3 DNA reads as TGTGCCAGCAGTACAGGGGTTTACTCTGGAAACACCATATATTTT. Its translation is CASSTGVYSGNTIYF.

This chain joins TRBV7-2 and TRBJ2-1; perhaps TRBD2 as D (5 bases). Trimming took 1 base from V and 5 from J, leaving 12 bases between them. The CDR3 is 15 residues long. Germline V gives CDR1 SGHTA, CDR2 FQGNSA. Written as DNA, the CDR3 is TGTGCCAGCAGCTTAGATTGGCGGGTAGACAATGAGCAGTTCTTC. It is translated as CASSLDWRVDNEQFF.

The chain has TRBV7-8 and TRBJ1-6, with D possibly being TRBD1 (6 bases). V lost 2 bases, J lost 10 bases, and 21 bases lay in between. Germline V gives CDR1 SGHVS, CDR2 FQNEAQ. CDR3 size: 17 residues. CDR3 protein: CASSLQGLLSNGSPLHF. The CDR3 region has the DNA TGTGCCAGCAGCTTACAGGGGTTACTTTCAAATGGGTCACCCCTCCACTTT. The whole variable domain, filled in from reference TRBV7-8 and TRBJ1-6, reads GAGVSQSPRYKVAKRGQDVALRCDPISGHVSLFWYQQALGQGPEFLTYFQNEAQLDKSGLPSDRFFAERPEGSVSTLKIQRTQQEDSAVYLCASSLQGLLSNGSPLHFGNGTRLTVT.

This clone was detected only once. This rearrangement joins TRBV5-1 to TRBJ1-2; 7 nucleotides agree with TRBD1. V was pared by 3 bases and J by 7 bases, with 6 bases of the junction left unmatched. The CDR3 covers 13 residues. In germline, CDR1 is SGHRS, CDR2 YFSETQ. For the CDR3, the DNA is TGCGCCAGCAGCTCAGGGGGTTCTATTGGCTACACCTTC. This translates into CASSSGGSIGYTF.

V is TRBV12-3 or TRBV12-4 and J is TRBJ1-1; D is uncertain. The V and J ends lost 3 bases and 3 bases respectively, with 8 bases between them. The CDR3 has 13 amino acids. CDR3 DNA: TGTGCCAGCAGTTTTGGTCAGTACACTGAAGCTTTCTTT. This translates into CASSFGQYTEAFF.

This clone appeared a single time. The chain has TRBV2 and TRBJ1-1; no clear D. The ends were cut back, 6 bases at V and 1 base at J, with 15 bases in the middle. This CDR3 region has 15 residues. Germline CDR1 SNHLY, CDR2 FYNNEI. Here the CDR3 DNA reads TGTGCCAGCAGCGGACCCCACGCGGGGAACACTGAAGCTTTCTTT. Residues: CASSGPHAGNTEAFF. Supplemented by reference TRBV2 and TRBJ1-1, the full variable domain reads EPEVTQTPSHQVTQMGQEVILRCVPISNHLYFYWYRQILGQKVEFLVSFYNNEISEKSEIFDDQFSVERPDGSNFTLKIRSTKLEDSAMYFCASSGPHAGNTEAFFGQGTRLTVV.

V and J are TRBV15 and TRBJ2-1; D is unclear. The CDR3 sequence is 13 residues long. Trimming removed 1 base from V and 10 bases from J, with 11 bases in between. In germline, CDR1 is LNHNV, CDR2 YYDKDF (reference sequence). DNA of the CDR3: TGTGCCACCAGCAGAGCGGGTGACGACGAGCAGTTCTTC. It yields the protein CATSRAGDDEQFF.

This chain links TRBV27 with TRBJ2-1, with 8 bases aligning to TRBD2. CDR1 and CDR2 (germline): MNHEY, SMNVEV (reference sequence). The CDR3 totals 15 residues. V gave up 6 bases and J gave up 4 bases; unmatched junction bases: 8. The CDR3, as DNA: TGTGCCAGCAGGCCGGGGGGGGGCAGGTACAATGAGCAGTTCTTC. As protein: CASRPGGGRYNEQFF.

This clone was found once. The identical CDR3 is also encoded by other nucleotide sequences in the sample. The gene calls are TRBV15 and TRBJ1-1; D perhaps matches TRBD1 (6 bases). The V end lost 1 base, the J end lost 7 bases, and 16 bases lay between the germline ends. The CDR3 has 15 amino acids. The germline V gene has CDR1 LNHNV and CDR2 YYDKDF (reference sequence). In nucleotides, the CDR3 is TGTGCCACCAGCAGAGGTCGGGGGGGGGCAGATGAAGCTTTCTTT. Protein product: CATSRGRGGADEAFF.

This rearrangement joins TRBV18 to TRBJ2-4; the match to TRBD1 covers 10 bases. The CDR3 is 17 residues long. Germline CDR1 is KGHSH and CDR2 is LQKENI. V shed 6 bases and J 0 bases; nucleotides not matched to a gene: 8. The chain's CDR3 is CASSDRGFPIAKNIQYF. DNA for the CDR3: TGTGCCAGCTCGGACAGGGGGTTCCCCATAGCCAAAAACATTCAGTACTTC.

The genes are TRBV9 and TRBJ1-1, with 7 bases that match TRBD1. The V and J ends lost 0 bases and 8 bases, in that order; junction bases with no gene match: 1. This CDR3 has 12 residues. Germline-derived CDR1 and CDR2 are SGDLS and YYNGEE. This chain's CDR3 is CASSVGQGEAFF. The CDR3 nucleotides read TGTGCCAGCAGCGTAGGACAGGGAGAAGCTTTCTTT.

This clone was recorded a few times. The chain joins TRBV2 to TRBJ2-7; the match to TRBD1 covers 7 bases. Germline loops: CDR1 SNHLY, CDR2 FYNNEI. V was clipped by 0 bases and J by 0 bases; unmatched bases: 2. The CDR3 is 15 residues long. The CDR3 here is CASSEAGGYSYEQYF. In DNA form, the CDR3 reads TGTGCCAGCAGTGAAGCAGGGGGCTACTCCTACGAGCAGTACTTC.

Details on this clone: One end of the junction varies from germline; a read error may be responsible. The chain employs TRBV15 and TRBJ1-5, with unresolved D. Per the germline V gene, CDR1 is LNHNV and CDR2 is YYDKDF (reference sequence). This CDR3 region has 13 residues. CDR3 region: CATRRERNQPQHF. The CDR3 coding sequence is TGTGCCACCAGGAGAGAACGGAATCAGCCCCAGCATTTT.

This clone was found a few times. The chain joins TRBV3-1 (or the pseudogene TRBV3-2) to TRBJ2-1; TRBD2 aligns across 9 bases. With V trimmed by 0 bases and J by 11 bases, 5 bases remained unmatched. Germline assignment: CDR1 LGHDT and CDR2 YNNKEL (reference sequence). There are 14 residues in the CDR3. CDR3 in DNA: TGTGCCAGCAGCCAAGAGCCTAGCGGGACCCAGCAGTTCTTC. It specifies CASSQEPSGTQQFF.

This chain uses TRBV7-9 with TRBJ1-1, with a possible D match to TRBD1 (6 bases). V was cut by 2 bases and J by 0 bases, with 19 bases left in between. Germline V gene lookup returns CDR1 SEHNR and CDR2 FQNEAQ (reference sequence). The CDR3 has 18 residues. CDR3: CASSLPVMVGTLNTEAFF. CDR3 bases: TGTGCCAGCAGCTTACCAGTCATGGTAGGGACATTGAACACTGAAGCTTTCTTT.

The chain couples TRBV19 to TRBJ1-2; 9 nucleotides agree with TRBD1. The CDR3 covers 15 residues. J gave up 6 bases and V 7 bases, and 12 bases lay outside the gene matches. Germline CDR1 is LNHDA and CDR2 is SQIVND (reference sequence). Written as DNA, the CDR3 is TGTGCCAGTACCCTTAGAACGGGACAGGGAGATGGCTACACCTTC. Translation: CASTLRTGQGDGYTF. The entire variable domain, with the rest obtained from reference TRBV19 and TRBJ1-2, is as follows: DGGITQSPKYLFRKEGQNVTLSCEQNLNHDAMYWYRQDPGQGLRLIYYSQIVNDFQKGDIAEGYSVSREKKESFPLTVTSAQKNPTAFYLCASTLRTGQGDGYTFGSGTRLTVV.